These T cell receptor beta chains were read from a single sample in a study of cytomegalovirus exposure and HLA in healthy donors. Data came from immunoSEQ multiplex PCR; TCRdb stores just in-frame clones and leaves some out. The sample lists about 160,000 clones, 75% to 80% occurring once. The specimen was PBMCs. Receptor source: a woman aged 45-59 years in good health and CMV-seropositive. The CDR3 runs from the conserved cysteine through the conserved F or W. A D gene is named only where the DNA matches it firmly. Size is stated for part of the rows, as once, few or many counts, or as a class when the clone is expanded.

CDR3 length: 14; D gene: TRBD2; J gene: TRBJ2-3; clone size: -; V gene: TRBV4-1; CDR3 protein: CASSHGLAEDTQYF; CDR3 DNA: TGCGCCAGCAGCCATGGACTAGCGGAAGATACGCAGTATTTT
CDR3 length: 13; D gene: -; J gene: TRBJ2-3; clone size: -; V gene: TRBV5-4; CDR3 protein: CASRGGPEDTQYF; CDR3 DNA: TGTGCCAGCCGCGGGGGCCCGGAGGATACGCAGTATTTT
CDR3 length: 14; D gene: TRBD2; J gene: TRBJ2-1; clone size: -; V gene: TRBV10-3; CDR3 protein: CAISDNTSANEQFF; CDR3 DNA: TGTGCCATCAGTGATAATACTAGCGCCAATGAGCAGTTCTTC
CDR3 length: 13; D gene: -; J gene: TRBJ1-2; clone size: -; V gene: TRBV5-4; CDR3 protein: CASSLGQGEGYTF; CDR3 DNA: TGTGCCAGCAGCTTGGGGCAGGGTGAGGGCTACACCTTC
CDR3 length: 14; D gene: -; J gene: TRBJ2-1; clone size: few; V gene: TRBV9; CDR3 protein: CASSARQTYNEQFF; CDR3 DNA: TGTGCCAGCAGCGCCCGACAGACCTACAATGAGCAGTTCTTC
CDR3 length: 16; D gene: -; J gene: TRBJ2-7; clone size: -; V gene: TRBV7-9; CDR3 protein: CASSRKVGTRDYEQYF; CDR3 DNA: TGTGCCAGCTCAAGAAAAGTGGGGACTCGTGACTACGAGCAGTACTTC
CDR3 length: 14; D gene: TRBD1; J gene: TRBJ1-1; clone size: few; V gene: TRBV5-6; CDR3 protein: CASSVPGGGTEAFF; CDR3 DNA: TGTGCCAGCAGCGTCCCAGGGGGCGGCACTGAAGCTTTCTTT
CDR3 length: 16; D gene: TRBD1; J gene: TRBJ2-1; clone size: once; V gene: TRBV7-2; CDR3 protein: CASSLTPGQGYNEQFF; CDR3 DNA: TGTGCCAGCAGCTTGACCCCGGGACAGGGGTACAATGAGCAGTTCTTC
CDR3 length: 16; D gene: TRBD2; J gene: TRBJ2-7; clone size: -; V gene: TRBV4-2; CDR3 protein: CASSQELAGESYEQYF; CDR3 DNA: TGTGCCAGCAGCCAAGAGCTAGCGGGGGAGTCCTACGAGCAGTACTTC
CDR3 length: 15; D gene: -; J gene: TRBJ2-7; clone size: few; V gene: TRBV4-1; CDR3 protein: CASSQEGTRAYEQYF; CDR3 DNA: TGCGCCAGCAGCCAAGAAGGAACGAGGGCCTACGAGCAGTACTTC
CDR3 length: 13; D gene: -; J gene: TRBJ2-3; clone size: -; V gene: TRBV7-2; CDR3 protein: CASSLGAGDTQYF; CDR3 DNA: TGTGCCAGCAGCTTGGGGGCCGGAGATACGCAGTATTTT
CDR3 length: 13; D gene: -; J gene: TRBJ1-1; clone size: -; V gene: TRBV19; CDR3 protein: CASRTGKNTEAFF; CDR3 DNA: TGTGCCAGTAGGACAGGCAAGAACACTGAAGCTTTCTTT
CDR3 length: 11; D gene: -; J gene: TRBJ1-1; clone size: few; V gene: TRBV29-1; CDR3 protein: CSVYRAAEAFF; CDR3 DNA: TGCAGCGTTTACAGGGCCGCTGAAGCTTTCTTT
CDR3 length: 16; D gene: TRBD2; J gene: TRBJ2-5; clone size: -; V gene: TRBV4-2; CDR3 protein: CASSQTGLAGAETQYF; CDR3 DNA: TGTGCCAGCAGCCAGACGGGACTAGCGGGAGCAGAGACCCAGTACTTC
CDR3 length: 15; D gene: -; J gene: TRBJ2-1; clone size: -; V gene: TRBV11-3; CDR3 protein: CASSLDGGSYNEQFF; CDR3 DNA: TGTGCCAGCAGCTTAGATGGAGGGTCCTACAATGAGCAGTTCTTC
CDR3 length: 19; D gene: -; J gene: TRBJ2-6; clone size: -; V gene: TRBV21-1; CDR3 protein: CASSTSRDRGFSGANVLTF; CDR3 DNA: TGTGCCAGCAGCACAAGCCGGGACAGGGGGTTCTCCGGGGCCAACGTCCTGACTTTC
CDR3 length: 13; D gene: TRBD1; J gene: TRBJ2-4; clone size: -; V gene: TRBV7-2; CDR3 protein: CASSSVPRGPQYF; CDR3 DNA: TGTGCCAGCAGCTCAGTCCCCAGGGGGCCTCAGTACTTC
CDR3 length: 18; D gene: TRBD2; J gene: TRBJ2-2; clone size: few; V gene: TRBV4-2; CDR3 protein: CASSQAGLAPQLTGELFF; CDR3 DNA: TGTGCCAGCAGCCAAGCGGGACTAGCCCCACAACTCACCGGGGAGCTGTTTTTT
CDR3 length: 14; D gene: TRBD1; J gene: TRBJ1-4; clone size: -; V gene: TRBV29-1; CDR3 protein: CSVSDRGPNEKLFF; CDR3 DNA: TGCAGCGTTTCCGACAGGGGTCCTAATGAAAAACTGTTTTTT
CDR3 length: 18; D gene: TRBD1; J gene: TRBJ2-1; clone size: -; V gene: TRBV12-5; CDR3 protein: CASGLVLSDGQGNNEQFF; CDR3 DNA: TGTGCTAGTGGTTTGGTACTTTCGGACGGACAGGGGAACAATGAGCAGTTCTTC
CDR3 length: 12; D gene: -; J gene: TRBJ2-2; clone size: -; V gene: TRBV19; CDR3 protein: CASRKGIGELFF; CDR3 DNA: TGTGCCAGTAGGAAGGGGATCGGGGAGCTGTTTTTT
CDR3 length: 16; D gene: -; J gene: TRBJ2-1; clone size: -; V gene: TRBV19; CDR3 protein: CASSVLGGALYNEQFF; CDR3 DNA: TGTGCCAGTAGTGTACTAGGGGGGGCGTTATACAATGAGCAGTTCTTC
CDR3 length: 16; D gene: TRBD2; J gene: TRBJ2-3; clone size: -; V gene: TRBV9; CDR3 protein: CASSVLAGGHTDTQYF; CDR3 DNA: TGTGCCAGCAGCGTACTAGCGGGGGGGCACACAGATACGCAGTATTTT
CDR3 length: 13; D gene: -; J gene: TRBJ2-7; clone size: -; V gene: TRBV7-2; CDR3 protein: CASSLQGGTEQYF; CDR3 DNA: TGTGCCAGCAGCTTACAGGGAGGTACGGAGCAGTACTTC
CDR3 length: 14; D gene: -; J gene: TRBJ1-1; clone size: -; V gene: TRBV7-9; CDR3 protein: CASSLAGTTPEAFF; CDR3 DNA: TGTGCCAGCAGCTTAGCCGGGACAACCCCTGAAGCTTTCTTT
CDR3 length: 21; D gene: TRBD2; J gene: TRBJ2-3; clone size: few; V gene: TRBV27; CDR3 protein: CASSLYGPGLAGGPSTDTQYF; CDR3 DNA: TGTGCCAGCAGTCTATATGGACCGGGACTAGCGGGGGGACCTAGCACAGATACGCAGTATTTT
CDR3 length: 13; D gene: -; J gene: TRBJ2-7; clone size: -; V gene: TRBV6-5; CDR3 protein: CASSYSQFYEQYF; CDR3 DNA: TGTGCCAGCAGTTACTCACAATTCTACGAGCAGTACTTC
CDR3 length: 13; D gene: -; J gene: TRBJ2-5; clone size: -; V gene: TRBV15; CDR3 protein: CATSRDLKETQYF; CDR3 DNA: TGTGCCACCAGCAGAGATTTAAAAGAGACCCAGTACTTC
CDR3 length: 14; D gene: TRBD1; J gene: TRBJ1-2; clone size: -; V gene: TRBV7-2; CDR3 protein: CASSKTGYDYGYTF; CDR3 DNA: TGTGCCAGCAGCAAGACAGGGTACGACTATGGCTACACCTTC
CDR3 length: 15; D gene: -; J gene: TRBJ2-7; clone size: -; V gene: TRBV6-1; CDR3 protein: CASKYRSQNSYEQYF; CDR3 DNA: TGTGCCAGCAAATACAGGAGCCAGAACTCCTACGAGCAGTACTTC
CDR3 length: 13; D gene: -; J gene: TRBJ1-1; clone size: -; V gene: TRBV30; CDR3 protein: CAGTGTQNTEAFF; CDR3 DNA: TGTGCCGGGACCGGGACACAGAACACTGAAGCTTTCTTT
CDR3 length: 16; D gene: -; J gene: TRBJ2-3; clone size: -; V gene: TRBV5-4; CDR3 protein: CASSRTTMTGLSTQYF; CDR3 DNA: TGTGCCAGCAGCCGCACCACCATGACAGGCCTGTCAACGCAGTATTTT
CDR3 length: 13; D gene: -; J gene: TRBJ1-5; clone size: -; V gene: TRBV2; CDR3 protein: CASGTLSNQPQHF; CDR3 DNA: TGTGCCAGCGGGACACTGAGCAATCAGCCCCAGCATTTT
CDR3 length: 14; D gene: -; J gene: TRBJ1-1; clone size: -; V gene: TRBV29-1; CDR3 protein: CSVAPLSRNTEAFF; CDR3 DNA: TGCAGCGTTGCCCCTCTGTCTAGGAACACTGAAGCTTTCTTT
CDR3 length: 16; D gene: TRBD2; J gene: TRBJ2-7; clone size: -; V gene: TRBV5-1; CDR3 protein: CASSVPGLAGLSEQYF; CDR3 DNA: TGCGCCAGCAGCGTACCGGGACTAGCGGGACTCTCCGAGCAGTACTTC
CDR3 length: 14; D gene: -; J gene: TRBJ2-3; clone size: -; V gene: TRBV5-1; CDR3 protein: CASSFRQSESTQYF; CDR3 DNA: TGCGCCAGCAGCTTCCGACAGTCTGAGAGTACGCAGTATTTT
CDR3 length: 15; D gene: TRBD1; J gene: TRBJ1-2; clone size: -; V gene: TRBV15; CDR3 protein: CATSRGGQGAGGYTF; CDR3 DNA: TGTGCCACCAGCAGGGGCGGACAGGGGGCAGGTGGCTACACCTTC
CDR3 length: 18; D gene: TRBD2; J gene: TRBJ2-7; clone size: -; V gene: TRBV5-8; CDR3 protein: CASPTGFGRGSLKYEQYF; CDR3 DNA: TGTGCCAGCCCCACGGGTTTCGGTCGCGGGAGTTTAAAATACGAGCAGTACTTC
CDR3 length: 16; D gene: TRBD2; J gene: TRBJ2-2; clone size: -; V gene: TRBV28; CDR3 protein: CASSLAGGRITGELFF; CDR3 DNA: TGTGCCAGCAGTTTGGCGGGGGGGCGAATCACCGGGGAGCTGTTTTTT
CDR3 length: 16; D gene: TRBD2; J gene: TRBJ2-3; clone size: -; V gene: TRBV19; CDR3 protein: CASSLRLARYTDTQYF; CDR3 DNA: TGTGCCAGTAGTCTCCGACTAGCGAGGTACACAGATACGCAGTATTTT
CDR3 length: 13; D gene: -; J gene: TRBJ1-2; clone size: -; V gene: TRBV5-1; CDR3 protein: CASRLGQQYGYTF; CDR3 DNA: TGCGCCAGTAGGCTGGGACAACAGTATGGCTACACCTTC
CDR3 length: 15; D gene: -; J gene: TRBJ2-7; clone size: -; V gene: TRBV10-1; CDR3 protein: CASSEDSGRSYEQYF; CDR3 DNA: TGCGCCAGCAGTGAGGATAGCGGCCGTTCCTACGAGCAGTACTTC
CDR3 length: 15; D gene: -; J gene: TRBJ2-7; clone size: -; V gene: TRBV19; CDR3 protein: CASSTPWSLRDEQYF; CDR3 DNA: TGTGCCAGTAGTACGCCATGGAGCTTACGAGACGAGCAGTACTTC
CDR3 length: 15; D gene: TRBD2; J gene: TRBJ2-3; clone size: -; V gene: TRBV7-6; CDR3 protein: CASSLQRGFTDTQYF; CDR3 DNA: TGTGCCAGCAGCCTCCAGCGGGGGTTTACAGATACGCAGTATTTT
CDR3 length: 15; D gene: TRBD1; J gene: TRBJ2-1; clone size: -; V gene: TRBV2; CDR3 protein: CASRLDRGNYNEQFF; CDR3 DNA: TGTGCCAGCAGACTCGACAGGGGTAATTACAATGAGCAGTTCTTC
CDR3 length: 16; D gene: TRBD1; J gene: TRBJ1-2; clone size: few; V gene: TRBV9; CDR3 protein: CASSLEATGGGMGYTF; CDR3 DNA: TGTGCCAGCAGCCTAGAGGCGACAGGGGGCGGGATGGGCTACACCTTC
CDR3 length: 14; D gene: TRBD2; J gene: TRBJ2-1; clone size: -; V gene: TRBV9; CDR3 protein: CASSVLLAGLEQFF; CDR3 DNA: TGTGCCAGCAGCGTTCTTCTAGCGGGATTGGAGCAGTTCTTC
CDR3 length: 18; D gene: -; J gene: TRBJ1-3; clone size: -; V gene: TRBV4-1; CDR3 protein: CASSQEGREVFSGNTIYF; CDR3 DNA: TGCGCCAGCAGCCAAGAAGGGAGGGAAGTGTTCTCTGGAAACACCATATATTTT
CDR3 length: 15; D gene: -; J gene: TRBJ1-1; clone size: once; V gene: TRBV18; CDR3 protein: CASSPQGHRNTEAFF; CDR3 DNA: TGTGCCAGCTCACCTCAGGGACACCGGAACACTGAAGCTTTCTTT
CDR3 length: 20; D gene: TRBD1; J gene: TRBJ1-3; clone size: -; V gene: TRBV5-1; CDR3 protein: CASSLIGQGSTYDSGNTIYF; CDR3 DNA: TGCGCCAGCAGCCTGATCGGACAGGGTTCTACATACGACTCTGGAAACACCATATATTTT
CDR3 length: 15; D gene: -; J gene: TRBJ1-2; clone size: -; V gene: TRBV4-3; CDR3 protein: CASSQTRGRAYGYTF; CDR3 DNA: TGCGCCAGCAGCCAGACGAGGGGGAGGGCTTATGGCTACACCTTC
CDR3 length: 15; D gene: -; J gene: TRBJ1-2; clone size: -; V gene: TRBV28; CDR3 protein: CASSKTGLEVYGYTF; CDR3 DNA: TGTGCCAGCAGTAAGACAGGACTCGAAGTCTATGGCTACACCTTC
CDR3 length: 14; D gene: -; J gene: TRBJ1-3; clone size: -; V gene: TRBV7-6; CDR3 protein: CASSLAGLGNTIYF; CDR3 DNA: TGTGCCAGCAGCTTAGCAGGACTTGGAAACACCATATATTTT
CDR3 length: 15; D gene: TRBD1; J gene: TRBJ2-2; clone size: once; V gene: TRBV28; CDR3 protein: CASSPILRGRGELFF; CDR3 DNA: TGTGCCAGCAGTCCCATCCTCAGGGGGCGGGGGGAGCTGTTTTTT
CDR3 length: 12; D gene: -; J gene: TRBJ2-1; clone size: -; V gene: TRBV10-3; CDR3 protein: CAISEYGEEQFF; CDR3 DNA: TGTGCCATCAGTGAGTATGGAGAAGAGCAGTTCTTC